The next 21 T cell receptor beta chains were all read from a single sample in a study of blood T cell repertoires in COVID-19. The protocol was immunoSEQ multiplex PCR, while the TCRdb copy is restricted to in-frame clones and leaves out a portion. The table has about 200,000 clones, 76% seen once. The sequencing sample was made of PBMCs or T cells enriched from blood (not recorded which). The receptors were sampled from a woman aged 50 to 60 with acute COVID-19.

Written as DNA, the CDR3 is TGTGCCAGCAGTCGGGACAGAAGCTCCTACAATGAGCAGTTCTTC. Protein sequence: CASSRDRSSYNEQFF. The V gene is TRBV5-4, the J gene TRBJ2-1, with 7 bases identical to TRBD1. With 5 bases clipped from V and 0 bases from J, the junction kept 5 bases outside the gene matches. CDR1 is SGHNT and CDR2 is YYREEE in the germline V gene (reference sequence). This CDR3 has 15 residues.

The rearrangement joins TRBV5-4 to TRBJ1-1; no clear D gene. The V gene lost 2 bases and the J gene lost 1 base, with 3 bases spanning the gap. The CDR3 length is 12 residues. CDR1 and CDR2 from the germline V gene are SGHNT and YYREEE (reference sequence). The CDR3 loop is CASSFRNTEAFF. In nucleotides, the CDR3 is TGTGCCAGCAGCTTCAGGAACACTGAAGCTTTCTTT.

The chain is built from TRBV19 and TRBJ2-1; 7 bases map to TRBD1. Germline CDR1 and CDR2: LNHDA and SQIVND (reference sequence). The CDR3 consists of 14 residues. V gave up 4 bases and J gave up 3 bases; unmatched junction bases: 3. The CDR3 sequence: CASSTGQYYNEQFF. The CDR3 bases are TGTGCCAGTAGTACGGGACAGTACTACAATGAGCAGTTCTTC.

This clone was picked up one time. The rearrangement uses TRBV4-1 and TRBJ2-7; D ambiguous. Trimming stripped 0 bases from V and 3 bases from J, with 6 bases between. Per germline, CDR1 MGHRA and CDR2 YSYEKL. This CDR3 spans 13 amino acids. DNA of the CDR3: TGCGCCAGCAGCCAAGAACTCGGCTACGAGCAGTACGTC. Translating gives CASSQELGYEQYV.

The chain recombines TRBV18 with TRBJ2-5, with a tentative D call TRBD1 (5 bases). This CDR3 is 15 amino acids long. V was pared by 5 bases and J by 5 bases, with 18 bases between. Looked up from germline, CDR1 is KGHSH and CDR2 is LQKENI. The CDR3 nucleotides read TGTGCCAGCTCAGTCGGACCATCCCCAGGGGAGACCCAGTACTTC. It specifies CASSVGPSPGETQYF.

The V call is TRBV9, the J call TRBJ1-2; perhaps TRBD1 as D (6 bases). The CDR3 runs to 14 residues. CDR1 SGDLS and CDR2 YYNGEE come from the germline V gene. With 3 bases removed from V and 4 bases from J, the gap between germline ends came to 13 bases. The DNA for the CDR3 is TGTGCCAGCAGCGAACAGGGATCTCTCTATGGCTACACCTTC. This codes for CASSEQGSLYGYTF.

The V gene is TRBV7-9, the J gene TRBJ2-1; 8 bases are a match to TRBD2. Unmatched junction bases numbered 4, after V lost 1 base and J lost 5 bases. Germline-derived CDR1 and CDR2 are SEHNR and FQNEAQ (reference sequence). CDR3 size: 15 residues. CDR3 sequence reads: CASSLVTSGNNEQFF. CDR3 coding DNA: TGTGCCAGCAGCTTAGTCACTAGCGGCAACAATGAGCAGTTCTTC. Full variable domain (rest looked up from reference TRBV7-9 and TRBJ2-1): DTGVSQNPRHKITKRGQNVTFRCDPISEHNRLYWYRQTLGQGPEFLTYFQNEAQLEKSRLLSDRFSAERPKGSFSTLEIQRTEQGDSAMYLCASSLVTSGNNEQFFGPGTRLTVL.

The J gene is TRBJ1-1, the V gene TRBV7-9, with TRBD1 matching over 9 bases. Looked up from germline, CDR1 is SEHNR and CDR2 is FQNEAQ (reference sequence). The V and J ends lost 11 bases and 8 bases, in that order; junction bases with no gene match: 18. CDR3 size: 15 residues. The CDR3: CADRGVRDRVSEAFF. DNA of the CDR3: TGTGCCGACCGGGGAGTCCGGGACAGGGTTTCAGAAGCTTTCTTT.

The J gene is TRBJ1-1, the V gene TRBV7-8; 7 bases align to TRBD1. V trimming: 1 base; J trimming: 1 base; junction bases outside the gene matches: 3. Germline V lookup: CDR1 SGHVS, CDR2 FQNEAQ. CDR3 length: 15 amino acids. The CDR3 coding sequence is TGTGCCAGCAGCTTAGACAGGGGCGCGAACACTGAAGCTTTCTTT. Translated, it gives CASSLDRGANTEAFF.

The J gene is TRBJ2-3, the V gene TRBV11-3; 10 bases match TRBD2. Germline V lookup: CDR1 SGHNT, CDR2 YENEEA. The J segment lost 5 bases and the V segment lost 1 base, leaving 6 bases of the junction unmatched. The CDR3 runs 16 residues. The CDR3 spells CASSLGPAGGRDTQYF. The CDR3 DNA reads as TGTGCCAGCAGCTTAGGCCCAGCGGGAGGGAGAGATACGCAGTATTTT.

The CDR3 DNA reads as TGTGCCAGCAGCATTAGCCGGGACAAACGCACAGATACGCAGTATTTT. It yields the protein CASSISRDKRTDTQYF. V usage is TRBV7-9 and J usage is TRBJ2-3; possible D gene TRBD1, 6 bases. CDR1 is SEHNR, CDR2 FQNEAQ, per germline (reference sequence). The CDR3 consists of 16 residues. The V end was cut by 5 bases, the J end by 1 base, with 16 bases between.

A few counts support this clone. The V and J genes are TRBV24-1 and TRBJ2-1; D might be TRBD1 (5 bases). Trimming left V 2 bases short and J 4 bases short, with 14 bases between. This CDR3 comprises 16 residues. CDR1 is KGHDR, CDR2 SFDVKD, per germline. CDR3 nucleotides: TGTGCCACCAGTGATTGGCGGCAGGGTGGTTACAATGAGCAGTTCTTC. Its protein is CATSDWRQGGYNEQFF.

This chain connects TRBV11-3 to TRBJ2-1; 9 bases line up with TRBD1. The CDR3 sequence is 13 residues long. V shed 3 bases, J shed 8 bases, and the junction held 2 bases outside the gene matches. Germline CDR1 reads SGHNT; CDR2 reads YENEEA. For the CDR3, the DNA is TGTGCCAGCAGCTTTAGACAGGGGGATGAGCAGTTCTTC. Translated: CASSFRQGDEQFF.

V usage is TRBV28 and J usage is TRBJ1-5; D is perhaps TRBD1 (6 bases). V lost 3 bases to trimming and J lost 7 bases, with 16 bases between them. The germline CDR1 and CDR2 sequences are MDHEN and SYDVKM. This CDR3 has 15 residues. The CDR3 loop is CASSFPSTRGQPQHF. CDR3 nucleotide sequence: TGTGCCAGCAGTTTTCCCTCGACCAGGGGCCAGCCCCAGCATTTT.

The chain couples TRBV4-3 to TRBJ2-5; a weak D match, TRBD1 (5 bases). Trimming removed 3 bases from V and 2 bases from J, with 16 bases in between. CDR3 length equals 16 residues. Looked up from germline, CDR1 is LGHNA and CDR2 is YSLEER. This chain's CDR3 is CASSHDHGQRQETQYF. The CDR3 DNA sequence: TGCGCCAGCAGCCATGACCACGGACAACGACAAGAGACCCAGTACTTC.

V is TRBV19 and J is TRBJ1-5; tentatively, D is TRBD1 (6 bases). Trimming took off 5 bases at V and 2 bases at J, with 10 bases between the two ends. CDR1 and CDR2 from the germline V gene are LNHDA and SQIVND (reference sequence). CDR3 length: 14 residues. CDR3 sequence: CASSLRTGNQPQHF. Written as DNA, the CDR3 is TGTGCCAGTAGTTTAAGGACAGGCAATCAGCCCCAGCATTTT. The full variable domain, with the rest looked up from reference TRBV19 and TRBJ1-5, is DGGITQSPKYLFRKEGQNVTLSCEQNLNHDAMYWYRQDPGQGLRLIYYSQIVNDFQKGDIAEGYSVSREKKESFPLTVTSAQKNPTAFYLCASSLRTGNQPQHFGDGTRLSIL.

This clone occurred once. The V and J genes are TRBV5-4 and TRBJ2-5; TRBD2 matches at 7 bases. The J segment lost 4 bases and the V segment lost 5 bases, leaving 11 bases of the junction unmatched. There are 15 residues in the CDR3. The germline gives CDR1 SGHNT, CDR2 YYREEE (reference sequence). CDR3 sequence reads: CASSGRSPGGETQYF. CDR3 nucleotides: TGTGCCAGCAGTGGGAGGAGTCCGGGGGGAGAGACCCAGTACTTC.

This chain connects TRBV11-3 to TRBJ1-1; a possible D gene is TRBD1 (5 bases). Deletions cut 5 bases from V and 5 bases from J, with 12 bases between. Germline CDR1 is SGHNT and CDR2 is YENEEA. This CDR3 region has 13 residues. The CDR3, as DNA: TGTGCCAGCAGCCCTGGGGGAGGGACTGAAGCTTTCTTT. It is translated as CASSPGGGTEAFF.

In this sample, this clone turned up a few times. This CDR3 reads CASNLPRGGLRNEQFF. The CDR3 DNA follows: TGTGCCAGCAACCTCCCCCGCGGGGGCCTTAGAAATGAGCAGTTCTTC. The chain joins TRBV28 to TRBJ2-1; TRBD2 is a possible D gene (7 bases). V lost 7 bases to trimming and J lost 7 bases, with 23 bases between them. In germline, CDR1 is MDHEN, CDR2 SYDVKM. There are 16 residues in the CDR3.

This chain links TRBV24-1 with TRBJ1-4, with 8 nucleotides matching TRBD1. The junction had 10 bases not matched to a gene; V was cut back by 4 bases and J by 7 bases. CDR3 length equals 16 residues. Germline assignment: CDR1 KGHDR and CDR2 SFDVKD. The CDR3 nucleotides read TGTGCCACCAGTGACCCCTTCGACAGGGGAAGTGAAAAACTGTTTTTT. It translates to CATSDPFDRGSEKLFF.

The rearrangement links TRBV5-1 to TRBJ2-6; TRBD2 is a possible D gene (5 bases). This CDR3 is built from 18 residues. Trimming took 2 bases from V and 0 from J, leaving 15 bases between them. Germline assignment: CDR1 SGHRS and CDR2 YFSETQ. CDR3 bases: TGCGCCAGCAGCTTAAGGACTGCGACTTACTCTGGGGCCAACGTCCTGACTTTC. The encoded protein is CASSLRTATYSGANVLTF.